This T cell receptor (beta chain) comes out of a study of shared clonotypes between healthy human individuals (TCRdb year 2020). In terms of the full investigation: The cohort comprised two women and three men aged 18 to 49 years. To increase sequencing depth and limit assay-specific biases, different laboratories used diverse techniques to prepare libraries and sequence TCR repertoires. Between about 0.9 and 10 billion PBMCs per donor were obtained by leukapheresis. For each donor, CD4 naive and CD4 memory were each given three plates, CD8 naive was given two plates, and CD8 memory was given one plate. To estimate repertoire size and how much clonotype sharing occurs between individuals, the study deeply sequenced the blood TCR repertoires of a handful of healthy adults.

Regarding this clone: The target of this receptor is not known. The sample holds no much larger clone one base away, and base qualities are not on file.

Healthy HIV-negative adults with no recently reported acute infections or vaccinations were included as donors. Every donor was a Caucasian adult living in Nashville, Tennessee, USA. CD4+ T cells were enriched through magnetic negative selection, after which naive cells were positively selected on CD45RA and the remaining negative fraction served as the memory subset. After blood collection by leukapheresis, PBMCs were isolated using Ficoll-Histopaque density gradient centrifugation and then cryopreserved in the vapor phase of liquid nitrogen. Analytical flow cytometry was used to check the purity and quantity of each magnetically sorted T cell population. From each sorted fraction, genomic DNA was isolated and quantified by UV absorbance on a Nanodrop 2000c. According to the germline V gene (reference sequence), CDR1 reads SEHNR and CDR2 reads FQNEAQ. Clipping removes 5 bases from V and 6 bases from J, with 10 as the unmatched junction base count. The CDR3 has 17 amino acids, counting the end cysteine and phenylalanine. Kept here is only the CDR3 DNA, which spans 51 bases and is read in frame from base 1.

Using the deep immunoSEQ assay, multiplex PCR amplified TCR CDR3 regions from genomic DNA. For each cell subset, the extracted genomic DNA was distributed evenly across all wells of several immunoSEQ 96-well plates, and each plate served as one replicate. For sorted subsets, roughly 200 ng of genomic DNA, equivalent to 30,000 or so T cell genomes, went into each replicate PCR. The purified libraries were quantified using a Qubit 3.0 fluorometer, sized with a Bioanalyzer 2100, and then quantified again using the KAPA Library Quantification kit. Each immunoSEQ 96-well plate was sequenced on its own single-read 150-cycle Illumina NextSeq 550 flow cell. On the study's bioinformatics: The immunoSEQ output contained only junctional sequences without quality scores, so filtering could not match that applied to full-length reads. Sequences were annotated with PyIR, a Python wrapper for IgBLAST v1.9, using IMGT germline references to assign V/J genes and CDR3. Reads with weak V/J assignments (E-value above 1e-6), missing CDR3, stop codons, out-of-frame junctions, or ambiguous translated residues were removed. V3J clonotypes were defined by identical inferred V gene, J gene, and CDR3 amino acid sequence. Percentage overlap between repertoires was calculated by dividing the number of shared unique clonotypes by the size of the smaller repertoire. Repertoire richness was assessed with RTK rarefaction, the Chao1 estimator, and Recon v2.1 estimates of unobserved clonotypes. Generation probabilities for all TCRbeta clonotypes obtained by the gDNA method from a handful of donors were computed using OLGA. Held by TCRdb, this immuneACCESS table contains in-frame sequences only and omits some clones. Under half of the omission traces to an unresolved V gene where checked; the cause of the rest is unknown. V and J calls and clone size come straight from that table; D and trimming were deduced from the DNA. The sample data list over a million clones, and around 98.5% of these were observed just once. The ten largest clones represent under 0.45% of the sample.

The research as a whole found: Sampling was restricted to blood, and TCR repertoires in tissues likely differ from the TCR repertoires found in blood. Clonotypes shared by all four sorted-subset donors showed higher generation probabilities than non-shared clonotypes. Even with the large sequencing depth, rarefaction of the sorted-subset datasets indicated that sequencing was incomplete. Because the study included only a small number of donors, the genetic and exposure-history diversity represented was limited. Sharing across a handful of donors was observed for approximately 5% of naive CD4, 3% to 3.5% of naive CD8, 2% to 2.5% of memory CD4, and less than 0.45% of memory CD8 clonotypes. Naive subsets generally had larger estimated clonotype richness than memory subsets. Pairwise subsampling indicated that sequencing depth was expected to affect the degree of clonotype sharing among donors.

Sequenced input: naive CD4+ T cells sorted from blood. The cell subset or site label corresponds to: CD45RA+ positively selected. The chain is made from TRBV7-9 and TRBJ2-1; TRBD2 lines up with 13 middle nucleotides. This receptor was taken from a man under 40 in good health. The CDR3 here reads CASSETGLAGRGNEQFF. The base sequence is TGTGCCAGCAGCGAGACGGGACTAGCGGGAAGAGGCAATGAGCAGTTCTTC.